Listed below are T cell receptor beta chains from one sample, sequenced in a study of blood T cell repertoires in COVID-19. Clones were sequenced by immunoSEQ multiplex PCR, and TCRdb holds only the in-frame ones, with some missing. The sample contains approximately 120,000 clones, roughly 74% of which appear only once. The sample was peripheral blood. Receptor source: a man in his 60s with acute or convalescent COVID-19. CDR3s include the opening cysteine and the closing phenylalanine or tryptophan. A D gene is named only where the DNA matches it firmly. Clone size is shown for a subset of rows, as once, few, many or a class of expanded clone.

clone size	V gene	D gene	J gene	CDR3 DNA	CDR3 protein
.	TRBV2	TRBD1	TRBJ2-3	TGTGCCAGCAGCCGGGACAGTACTCGAAGGGGGACAGATACGCAGTATTTT	CASSRDSTRRGTDTQYF
.	TRBV24-1	TRBD1	TRBJ2-5	TGTGCCACCAGTGATTCACAGGGGTTAGAGACCCAGTACTTC	CATSDSQGLETQYF
.	TRBV21-1	.	TRBJ2-1	TGTGCCAGCAGCAACAGGGTCAGGCGGGAGAGCTCCTACAATGAGCAGTTCTTC	CASSNRVRRESSYNEQFF
.	TRBV2	TRBD1	TRBJ1-1	TGTGCCAGCAGACCATTGGGACAGGGCACTGAAGCTTTCTTT	CASRPLGQGTEAFF
few	TRBV14	TRBD1	TRBJ1-2	TGTGCCAGCAGCCAAGATCGGGGACAGGGATATGGCTACACCTTC	CASSQDRGQGYGYTF
.	TRBV7-2	TRBD1	TRBJ2-1	TGTGCCAGCAGCGCGACTCGACAGGGCTACAATGAGCAGTTCTTC	CASSATRQGYNEQFF
few	TRBV29-1	TRBD1	TRBJ1-2	TGCAGCGCGCGGGACAGCGGGGGCTACACCTTC	CSARDSGGYTF
few	TRBV18	TRBD2	TRBJ2-1	TGTGCCAGCTCACCACCGAACAGCGGGAGTGGTGAGCAGTTCTTC	CASSPPNSGSGEQFF
.	TRBV2	.	TRBJ1-2	TGTGCCAGCAGGGTCGGACAGAACTATGGCTACACCTTC	CASRVGQNYGYTF
.	TRBV5-6	TRBD1	TRBJ1-5	TGTGCCAGCAGCTTGGAAGGGGGCAGTCAGCCCCAGCATTTT	CASSLEGGSQPQHF
few	TRBV3-1/TRBV3-2	TRBD1	TRBJ2-1	TGTGCCAGCAGCCAAGGGGGACAGTACAATGAGCAGTTCTTC	CASSQGGQYNEQFF
few	TRBV11-2	.	TRBJ1-2	TGTGCCAGCAGCTTGGGCAGGGCCCCCGCCTATGGCTACACCTTC	CASSLGRAPAYGYTF
.	TRBV19	TRBD2	TRBJ2-1	TGTGCCAGTAGTGCCCAGACTAGCGGGTTGGGACAGTTCTTC	CASSAQTSGLGQFF
.	TRBV18	.	TRBJ1-1	TGTGCCAGCTCACAGAACAGGGACACTGAAGCTTTCTTT	CASSQNRDTEAFF
.	TRBV11-2	TRBD2	TRBJ2-3	TGTGCCAGCAGAGGGACGGAGCGGGAGGTGCCAGATACGCAGTATTTT	CASRGTEREVPDTQYF
.	TRBV6-5	.	TRBJ2-1	TGTGCCAGCCTTACGGGGGATTTAGGCGATGAGCAGTTCTTC	CASLTGDLGDEQFF
.	TRBV19	.	TRBJ2-5	TGTGCCAGTAGTCCAACGGGACTCCAAGAGACCCAGTACTTC	CASSPTGLQETQYF
.	TRBV5-1	TRBD2	TRBJ2-5	TGCGCCAGCAGCTTGGTACTAGCGGAAGAGACCCAGTACTTC	CASSLVLAEETQYF
.	TRBV3-1/TRBV3-2	TRBD1	TRBJ1-2	TGTGCCAGCAGCCACCGAGGACAGGGCGTCTATGGCTACACCTTC	CASSHRGQGVYGYTF
.	TRBV30	.	TRBJ1-6	TGTGCCTGGAGTGGACAGTACAATTCACCCCTCCACTTT	CAWSGQYNSPLHF
.	TRBV6-5	.	TRBJ1-5	TGTGCCAGCAGTTACTGGAAAGAGGGTCAGCCCCAGCATTTT	CASSYWKEGQPQHF
few	TRBV6-4	TRBD2	TRBJ2-3	TGTGCCAGCAGTGACTCGAGCGGGGGGGCCACAGATACGCAGTATTTT	CASSDSSGGATDTQYF
.	TRBV2	.	TRBJ1-2	TGTGCCAGCAGCCCCGACAGTAACTATGGCTACACCTTC	CASSPDSNYGYTF
few	TRBV5-1	TRBD2	TRBJ2-4	TGCGCCAGCAGCTTTAACCGCGGGGGAGTAGACATTCAGTACTTC	CASSFNRGGVDIQYF
.	TRBV3-1/TRBV3-2	TRBD1	TRBJ1-5	TGTGCCAGCAGCCAAAGAGGACAGGAAGGTGGACAGCCCCAGCATTTT	CASSQRGQEGGQPQHF
.	TRBV27	TRBD1	TRBJ1-1	TGTGCCAGACAGTCACGGGACAGGGGATCTTTTACTGAAGCTTTCTTT	CARQSRDRGSFTEAFF
.	TRBV5-1	TRBD1	TRBJ1-3	TGCGCCAGCAGCTTCGGACAGGGAACCCCTGGAAACACCATATATTTT	CASSFGQGTPGNTIYF